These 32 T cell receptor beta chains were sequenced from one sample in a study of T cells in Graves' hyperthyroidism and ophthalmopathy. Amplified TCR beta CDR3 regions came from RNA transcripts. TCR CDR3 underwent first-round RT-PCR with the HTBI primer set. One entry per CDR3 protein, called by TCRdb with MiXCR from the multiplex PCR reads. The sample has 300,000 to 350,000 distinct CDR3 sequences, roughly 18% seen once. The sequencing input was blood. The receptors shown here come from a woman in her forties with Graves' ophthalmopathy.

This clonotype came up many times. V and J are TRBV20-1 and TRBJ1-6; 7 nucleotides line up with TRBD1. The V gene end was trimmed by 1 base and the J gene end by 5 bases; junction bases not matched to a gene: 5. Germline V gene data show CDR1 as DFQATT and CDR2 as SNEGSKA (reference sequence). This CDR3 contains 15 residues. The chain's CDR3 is CSARVPGTDNSPLHF. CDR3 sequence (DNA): TGCAGTGCTAGAGTTCCCGGGACAGATAATTCACCCCTCCACTTT.

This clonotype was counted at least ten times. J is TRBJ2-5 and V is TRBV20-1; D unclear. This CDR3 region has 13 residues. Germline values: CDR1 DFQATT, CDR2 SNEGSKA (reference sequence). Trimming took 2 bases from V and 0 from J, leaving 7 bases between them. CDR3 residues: CSARSSYQETQYF. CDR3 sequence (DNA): TGCAGTGCTAGATCGTCCTACCAAGAGACCCAGTACTTC.

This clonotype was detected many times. CDR3 region: CASSPSLGLNTEAFF. CDR3 sequence (DNA): TGTGCCAGTAGTCCCAGCTTGGGTCTGAACACTGAAGCTTTCTTT. This chain connects TRBV19 to TRBJ1-1; no definite D call. Looked up from germline, CDR1 is LNHDA and CDR2 is SQIVND (reference sequence). V lost 5 bases and J 0 bases, leaving 13 bases between the germline ends. This CDR3 has 15 residues.

CDR3 loop: CASSDTPGEQYF. Here the CDR3 DNA reads TGTGCCAGCAGTGACACCCCCGGGGAGCAGTACTTC. The V and J genes are TRBV6-1 and TRBJ2-7; D call uncertain. Germline V lookup: CDR1 MNHNS, CDR2 SASEGT. V shed 3 bases and J shed 7 bases, with 10 bases lying between them. This CDR3 has 12 residues.

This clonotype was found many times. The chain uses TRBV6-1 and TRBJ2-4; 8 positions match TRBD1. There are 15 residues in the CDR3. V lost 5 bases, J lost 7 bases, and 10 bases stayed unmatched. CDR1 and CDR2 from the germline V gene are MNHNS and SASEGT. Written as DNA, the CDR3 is TGTGCCAGCAGTCTCGGACAGGGTAGATTGAACATTCAGTACTTC. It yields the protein CASSLGQGRLNIQYF.

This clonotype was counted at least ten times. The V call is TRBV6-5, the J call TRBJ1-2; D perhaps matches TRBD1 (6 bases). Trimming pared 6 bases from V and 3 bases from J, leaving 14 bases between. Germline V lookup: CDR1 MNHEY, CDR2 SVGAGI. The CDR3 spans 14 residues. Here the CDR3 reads CASRGTDSHYGYTF. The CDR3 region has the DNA TGTGCCAGCAGGGGAACGGACAGTCACTATGGCTACACCTTC.

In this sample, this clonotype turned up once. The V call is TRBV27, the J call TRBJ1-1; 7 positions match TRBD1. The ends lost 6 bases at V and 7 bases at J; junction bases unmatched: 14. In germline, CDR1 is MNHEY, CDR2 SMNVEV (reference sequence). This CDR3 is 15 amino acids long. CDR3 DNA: TGTGCCAGCAGATTGGGACAGCCGGGCTACGATGAAGCTTTCTTT. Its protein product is CASRLGQPGYDEAFF.

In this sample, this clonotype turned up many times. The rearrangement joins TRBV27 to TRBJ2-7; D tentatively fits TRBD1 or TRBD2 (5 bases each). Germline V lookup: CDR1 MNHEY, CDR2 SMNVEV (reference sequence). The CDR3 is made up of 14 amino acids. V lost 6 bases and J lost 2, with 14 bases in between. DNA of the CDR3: TGTGCCAGCAGCTCAAGCCGGGGCCCCTACGAGCAGTACTTC. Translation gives CASSSSRGPYEQYF.

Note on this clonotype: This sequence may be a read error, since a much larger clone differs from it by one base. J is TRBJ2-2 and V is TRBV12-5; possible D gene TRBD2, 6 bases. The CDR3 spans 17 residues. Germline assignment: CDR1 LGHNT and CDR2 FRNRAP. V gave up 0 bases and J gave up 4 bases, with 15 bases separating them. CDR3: CASGLVPVDYSTGELFF. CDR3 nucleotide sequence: TGTGCTAGTGGTTTGGTACCCGTGGACTACAGCACCGGGGAGCTGTTTTTT.

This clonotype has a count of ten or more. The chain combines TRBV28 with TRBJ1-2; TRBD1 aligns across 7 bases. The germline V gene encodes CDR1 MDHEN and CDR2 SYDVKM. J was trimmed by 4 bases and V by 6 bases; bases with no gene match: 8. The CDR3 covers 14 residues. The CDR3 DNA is TGTGCCAGCAGCCTTACGGACAGGCTCTATGGCTACACCTTC. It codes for CASSLTDRLYGYTF.

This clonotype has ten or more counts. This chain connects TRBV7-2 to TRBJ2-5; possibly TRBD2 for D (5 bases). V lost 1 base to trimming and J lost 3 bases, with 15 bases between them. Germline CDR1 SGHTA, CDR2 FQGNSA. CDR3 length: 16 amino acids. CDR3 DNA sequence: TGTGCCAGCAGCTTAGTTTTATCGGGATTAGAAGAGACCCAGTACTTC. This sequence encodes CASSLVLSGLEETQYF.

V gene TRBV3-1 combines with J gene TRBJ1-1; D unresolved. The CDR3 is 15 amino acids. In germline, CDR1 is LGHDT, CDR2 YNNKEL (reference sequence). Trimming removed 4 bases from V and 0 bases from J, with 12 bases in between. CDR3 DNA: TGTGCCAGCAGCCTTCGTCACGTCCTGAACACTGAAGCTTTCTTT. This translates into CASSLRHVLNTEAFF.

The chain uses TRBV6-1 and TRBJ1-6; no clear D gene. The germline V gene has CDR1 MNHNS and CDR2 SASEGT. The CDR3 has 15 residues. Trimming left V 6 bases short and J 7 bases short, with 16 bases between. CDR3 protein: CASSTDGARNSPLHF. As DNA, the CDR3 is TGTGCCAGCAGCACGGACGGAGCCAGAAATTCACCCCTCCACTTT.

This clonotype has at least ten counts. CDR3 nucleotides: TGCAGCGTTGCTTCGACAGGCCAGCCCCAGCATTTT. Translating it yields CSVASTGQPQHF. This chain links TRBV29-1 with TRBJ1-5, with a weak D call TRBD1 (6 bases). The length of the CDR3 is 12 residues. CDR1 is SQVTM and CDR2 is ANQGSEA in the germline V gene. Trimming cost V 4 bases and J 7 bases, with 11 bases left between them.

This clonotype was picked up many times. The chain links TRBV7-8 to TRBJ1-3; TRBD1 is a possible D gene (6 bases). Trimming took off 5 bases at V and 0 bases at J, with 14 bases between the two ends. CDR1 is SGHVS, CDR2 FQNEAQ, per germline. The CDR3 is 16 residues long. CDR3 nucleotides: TGTGCCAGCAGCCCGGGACACCCTTACTCTGGAAACACCATATATTTT. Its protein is CASSPGHPYSGNTIYF.

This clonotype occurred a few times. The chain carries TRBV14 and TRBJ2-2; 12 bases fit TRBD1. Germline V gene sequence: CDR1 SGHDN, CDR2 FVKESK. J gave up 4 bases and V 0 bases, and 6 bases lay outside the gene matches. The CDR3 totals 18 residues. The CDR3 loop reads CASSQEPGQGASTGELFF. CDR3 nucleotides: TGTGCCAGCAGCCAAGAACCGGGACAGGGGGCGTCCACCGGGGAGCTGTTTTTT.

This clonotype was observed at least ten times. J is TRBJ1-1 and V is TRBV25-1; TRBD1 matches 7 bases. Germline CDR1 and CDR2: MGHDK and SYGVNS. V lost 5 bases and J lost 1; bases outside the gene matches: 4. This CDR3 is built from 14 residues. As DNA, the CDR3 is TGTGCCAGCAGTCAACAGGGGCCGAACACTGAAGCTTTCTTT. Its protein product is CASSQQGPNTEAFF.

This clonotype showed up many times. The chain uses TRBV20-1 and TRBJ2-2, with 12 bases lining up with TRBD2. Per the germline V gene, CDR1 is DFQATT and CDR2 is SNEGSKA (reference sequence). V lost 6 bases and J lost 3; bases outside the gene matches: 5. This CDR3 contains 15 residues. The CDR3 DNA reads TGCAGTGCCCCTGGGACTAGCGGGTACACCGGGGAGCTGTTTTTT. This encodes CSAPGTSGYTGELFF.

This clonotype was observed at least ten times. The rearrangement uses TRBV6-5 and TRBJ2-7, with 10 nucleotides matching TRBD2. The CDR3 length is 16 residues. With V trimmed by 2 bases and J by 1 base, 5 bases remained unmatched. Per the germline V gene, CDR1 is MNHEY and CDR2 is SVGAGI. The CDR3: CASSYLTTSGSYEQYF. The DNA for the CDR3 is TGTGCCAGCAGTTACCTAACGACTAGCGGGTCCTACGAGCAGTACTTC.

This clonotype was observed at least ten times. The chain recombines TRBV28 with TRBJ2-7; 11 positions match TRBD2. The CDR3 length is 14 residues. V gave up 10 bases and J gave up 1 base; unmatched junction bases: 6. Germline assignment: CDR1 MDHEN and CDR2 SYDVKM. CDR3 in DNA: TGTGCCACCATAGCGGGAGGGCTTTCCTACGAGCAGTACTTC. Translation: CATIAGGLSYEQYF.

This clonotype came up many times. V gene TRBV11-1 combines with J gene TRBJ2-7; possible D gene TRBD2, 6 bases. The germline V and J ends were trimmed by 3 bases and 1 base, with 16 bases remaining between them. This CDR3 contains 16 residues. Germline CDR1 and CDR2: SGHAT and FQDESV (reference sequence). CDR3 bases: TGTGCCAGCAGCTTTGTGGAGACTAGGGTTTCCTACGAGCAGTACTTC. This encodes CASSFVETRVSYEQYF.

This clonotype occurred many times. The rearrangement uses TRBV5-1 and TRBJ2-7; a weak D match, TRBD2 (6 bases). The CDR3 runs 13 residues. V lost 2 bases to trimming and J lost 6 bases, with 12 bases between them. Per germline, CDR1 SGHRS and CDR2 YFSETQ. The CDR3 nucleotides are TGCGCCAGCAGCTTAGTATCCGGGGGCGAGCAGTACTTC. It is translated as CASSLVSGGEQYF.

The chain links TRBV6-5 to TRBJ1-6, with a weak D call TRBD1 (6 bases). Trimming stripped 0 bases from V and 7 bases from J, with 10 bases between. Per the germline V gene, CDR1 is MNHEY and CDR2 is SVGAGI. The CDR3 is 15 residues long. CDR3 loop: CASSYSQGGNSPLHF. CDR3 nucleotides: TGTGCCAGCAGTTACTCACAAGGGGGAAATTCACCCCTCCACTTT.

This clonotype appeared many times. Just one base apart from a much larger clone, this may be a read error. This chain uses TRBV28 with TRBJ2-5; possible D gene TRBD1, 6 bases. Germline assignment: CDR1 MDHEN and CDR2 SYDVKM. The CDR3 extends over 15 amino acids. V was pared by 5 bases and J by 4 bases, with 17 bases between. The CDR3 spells CASSMISRTVETQYF. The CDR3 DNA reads TGTGCCAGCAGTATGATATCCCGGACAGTAGAGACCCAGTACTTC.

CDR3 in DNA: TGTGCCAGCAGTGAAGCGCTGGACCCTAACTATGGCTACACCTTC. This sequence encodes CASSEALDPNYGYTF. The chain uses TRBV6-1 and TRBJ1-2; D remains unclear. The CDR3 is 15 residues long. V lost 0 bases to trimming and J lost 0 bases, with 8 bases between them. Germline assignment: CDR1 MNHNS and CDR2 SASEGT.

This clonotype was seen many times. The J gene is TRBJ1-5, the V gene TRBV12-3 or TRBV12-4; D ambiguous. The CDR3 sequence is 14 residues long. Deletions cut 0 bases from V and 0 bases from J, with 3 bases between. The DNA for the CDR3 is TGTGCCAGCAGTTTAGCGGTTAGCAATCAGCCCCAGCATTTT. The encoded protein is CASSLAVSNQPQHF.

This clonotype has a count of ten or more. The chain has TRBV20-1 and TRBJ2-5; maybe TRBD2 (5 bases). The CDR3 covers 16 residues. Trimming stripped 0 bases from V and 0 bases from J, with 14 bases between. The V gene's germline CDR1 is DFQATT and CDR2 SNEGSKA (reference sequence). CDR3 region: CSARDLWSGNQETQYF. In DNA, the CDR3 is TGCAGTGCTAGAGATCTGTGGTCGGGGAACCAAGAGACCCAGTACTTC.

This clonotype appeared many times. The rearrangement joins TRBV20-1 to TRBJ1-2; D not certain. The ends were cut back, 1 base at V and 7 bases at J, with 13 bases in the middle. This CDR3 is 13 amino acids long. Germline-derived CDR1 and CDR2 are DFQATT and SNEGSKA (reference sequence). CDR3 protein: CSARGRAGLGYTF. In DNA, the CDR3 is TGCAGTGCTAGAGGGAGGGCAGGCCTTGGCTACACCTTC.

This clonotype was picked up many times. In DNA form, the CDR3 reads TGCAGTGCTACCCAAGGGGTCACTGAAGCTTTCTTT. Its protein product is CSATQGVTEAFF. The chain joins TRBV20-1 to TRBJ1-1; D may be TRBD1 (5 bases). Germline CDR1 DFQATT, CDR2 SNEGSKA (reference sequence). This CDR3 is built from 12 residues. V was shortened by 4 bases and J by 4 bases, with 10 bases between the two germline ends.

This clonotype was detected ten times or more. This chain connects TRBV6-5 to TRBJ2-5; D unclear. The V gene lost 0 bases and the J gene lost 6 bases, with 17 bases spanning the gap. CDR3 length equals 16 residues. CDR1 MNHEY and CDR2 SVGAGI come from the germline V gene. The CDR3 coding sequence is TGTGCCAGCAGTTACTCCCTGTGGAGCGATATGAAGACCCAGTACTTC. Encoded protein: CASSYSLWSDMKTQYF.

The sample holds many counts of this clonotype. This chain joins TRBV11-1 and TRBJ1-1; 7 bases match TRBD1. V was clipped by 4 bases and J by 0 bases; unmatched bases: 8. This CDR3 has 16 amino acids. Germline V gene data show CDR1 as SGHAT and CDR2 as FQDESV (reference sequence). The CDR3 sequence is CASSSSPGQMNTEAFF. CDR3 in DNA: TGTGCCAGCAGCTCGAGTCCGGGACAGATGAACACTGAAGCTTTCTTT.

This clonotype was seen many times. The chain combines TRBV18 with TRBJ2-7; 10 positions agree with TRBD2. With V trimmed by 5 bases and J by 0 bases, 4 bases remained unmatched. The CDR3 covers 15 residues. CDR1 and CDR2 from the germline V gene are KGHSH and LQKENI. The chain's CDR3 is CASSSSSGSSYEQYF. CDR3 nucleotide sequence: TGTGCCAGCTCATCCTCTAGCGGGAGCTCCTACGAGCAGTACTTC.